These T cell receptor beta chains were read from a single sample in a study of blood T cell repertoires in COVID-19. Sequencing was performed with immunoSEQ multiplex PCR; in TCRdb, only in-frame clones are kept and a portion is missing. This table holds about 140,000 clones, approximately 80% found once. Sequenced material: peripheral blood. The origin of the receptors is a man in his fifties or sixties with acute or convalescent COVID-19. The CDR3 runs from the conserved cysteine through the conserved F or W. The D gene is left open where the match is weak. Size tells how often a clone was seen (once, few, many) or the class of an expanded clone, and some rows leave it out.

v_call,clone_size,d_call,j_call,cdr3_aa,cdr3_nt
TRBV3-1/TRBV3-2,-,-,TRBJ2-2,CASSQEWGRGNTGELFF,TGTGCCAGCAGCCAAGAATGGGGCAGGGGGAACACCGGGGAGCTGTTTTTT
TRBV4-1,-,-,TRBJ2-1,CASSQVITAKQFF,TGCGCCAGCAGCCAAGTTATTACTGCCAAGCAGTTCTTC
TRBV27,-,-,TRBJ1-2,CASSSTHRGIANYGYTF,TGTGCCAGCAGTTCCACCCACCGGGGGATAGCTAACTATGGCTACACCTTC
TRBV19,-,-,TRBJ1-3,CASSADSTSGNTIYF,TGTGCCAGTAGTGCAGACAGCACCTCTGGAAACACCATATATTTT
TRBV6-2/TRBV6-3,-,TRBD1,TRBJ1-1,CASSRTGGMNTEAFF,TGTGCCAGCAGTAGAACAGGGGGGATGAACACTGAAGCTTTCTTT
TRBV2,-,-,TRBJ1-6,CASSPGFGSPLHF,TGTGCCAGCAGTCCGGGATTCGGTTCACCCCTCCACTTT
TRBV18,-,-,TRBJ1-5,CASSPEQGLGQPQHF,TGTGCCAGCTCACCCGAACAGGGTTTAGGTCAGCCCCAGCATTTT
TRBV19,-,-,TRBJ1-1,CASSIRTRGGMNTEAFF,TGTGCCAGTAGTATAAGGACCAGGGGCGGCATGAACACTGAAGCTTTCTTT
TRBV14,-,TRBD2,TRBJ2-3,CASSPRLAGLTDTQYF,TGTGCCAGCAGCCCACGACTAGCGGGGCTCACAGATACGCAGTATTTT
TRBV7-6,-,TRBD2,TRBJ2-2,CASSLAGRANTGELFF,TGTGCCAGCAGCTTAGCGGGGAGGGCGAACACCGGGGAGCTGTTTTTT
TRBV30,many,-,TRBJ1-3,CAWSPGPGNTIYF,TGTGCCTGGAGCCCAGGGCCTGGAAACACCATATATTTT
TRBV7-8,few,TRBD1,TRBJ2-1,CASSRPGSDRSSYNEQFF,TGTGCCAGCAGCCGACCTGGCTCGGACAGGAGCTCCTACAATGAGCAGTTCTTC
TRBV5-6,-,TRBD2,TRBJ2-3,CASRSASGGDTQYF,TGTGCCAGCAGATCGGCTAGCGGGGGGGATACGCAGTATTTT
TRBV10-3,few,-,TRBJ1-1,CAISESRDTDSEAFF,TGTGCCATCAGTGAGTCGAGGGACACAGACTCAGAAGCTTTCTTT
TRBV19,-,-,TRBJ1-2,CASRGAGNYGYTF,TGTGCCAGTAGGGGTGCAGGGAACTATGGCTACACCTTC
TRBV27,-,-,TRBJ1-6,CASSRWGGDNSPLHF,TGTGCCAGCAGTAGGTGGGGGGGGGATAATTCACCCCTCCACTTT
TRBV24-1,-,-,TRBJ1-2,CATSDSTPRGTNYGYTF,TGTGCCACCAGTGATTCGACACCCAGGGGAACTAACTATGGCTACACCTTC
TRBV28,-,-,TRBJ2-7,CASRRYGLATSYEQYF,TGTGCCAGCAGGCGATATGGTCTAGCGACTTCCTACGAGCAGTACTTC
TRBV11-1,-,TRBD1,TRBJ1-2,CASSFPGQGPSYTF,TGTGCCAGCAGTTTTCCGGGACAGGGACCGTCCTACACCTTC
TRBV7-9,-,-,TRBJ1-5,CASSLARGEGVQPQHF,TGTGCCAGCAGCTTAGCGCGGGGGGAAGGGGTTCAGCCCCAGCATTTT
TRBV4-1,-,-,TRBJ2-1,CASSQPFGQGHSGEQFF,TGCGCCAGCAGCCAACCATTCGGGCAGGGGCATTCAGGTGAGCAGTTCTTC
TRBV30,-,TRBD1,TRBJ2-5,CAWKQGAGETQYF,TGTGCCTGGAAACAGGGGGCGGGGGAGACCCAGTACTTC
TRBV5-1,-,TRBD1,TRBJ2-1,CASSLRQGGYNEQFF,TGCGCCAGCAGCTTACGACAGGGGGGGTACAATGAGCAGTTCTTC
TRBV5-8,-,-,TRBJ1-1,CASSLGMTEAFF,TGTGCCAGCAGCTTGGGGATGACAGAAGCTTTCTTT
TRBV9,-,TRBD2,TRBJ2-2,CASSVVAGDTGELFF,TGTGCCAGCAGCGTAGTTGCGGGGGACACCGGGGAGCTGTTTTTT
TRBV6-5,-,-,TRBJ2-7,CASIAPGNEQYF,TGTGCCAGCATCGCCCCGGGTAACGAGCAGTACTTC
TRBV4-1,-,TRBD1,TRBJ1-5,CASSQSLGQGINQPQHF,TGCGCCAGCAGCCAATCCCTGGGACAGGGTATTAATCAGCCCCAGCATTTT
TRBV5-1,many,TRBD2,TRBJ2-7,CASSLSGDYEQYF,TGCGCCAGCAGCTTGAGCGGGGACTACGAGCAGTACTTC
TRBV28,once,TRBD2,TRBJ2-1,CATNEGLAGGQNEQFF,TGTGCCACCAACGAGGGGCTAGCGGGGGGGCAAAATGAGCAGTTCTTC
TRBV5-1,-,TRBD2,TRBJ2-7,CASSLTSGGFNEQYF,TGCGCCAGCAGCCTGACTAGCGGGGGTTTCAACGAGCAGTACTTC
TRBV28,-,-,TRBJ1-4,CASSLHSGNLNEKLFF,TGTGCCAGCAGTTTACACAGTGGTAATCTTAATGAAAAACTGTTTTTT